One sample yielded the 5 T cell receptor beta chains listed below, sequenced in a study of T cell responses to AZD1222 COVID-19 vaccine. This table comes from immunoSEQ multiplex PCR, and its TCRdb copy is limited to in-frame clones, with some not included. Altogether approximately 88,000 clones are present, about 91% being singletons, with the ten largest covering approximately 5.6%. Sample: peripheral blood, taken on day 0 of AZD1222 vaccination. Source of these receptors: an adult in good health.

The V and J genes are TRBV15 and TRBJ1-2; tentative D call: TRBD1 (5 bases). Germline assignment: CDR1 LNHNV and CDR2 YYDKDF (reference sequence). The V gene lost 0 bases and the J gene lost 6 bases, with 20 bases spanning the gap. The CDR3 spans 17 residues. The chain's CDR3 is CATSRDRVREVSDGYTF. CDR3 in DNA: TGTGCCACCAGCAGAGATCGGGTCAGGGAGGTTTCCGATGGCTACACCTTC.

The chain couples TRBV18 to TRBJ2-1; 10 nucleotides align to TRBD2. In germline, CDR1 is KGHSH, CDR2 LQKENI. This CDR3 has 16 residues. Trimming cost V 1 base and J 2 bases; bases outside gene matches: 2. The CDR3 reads CASSPLGLAAYNEQFF. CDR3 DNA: TGTGCCAGCTCACCACTTGGACTAGCGGCCTACAATGAGCAGTTCTTC.

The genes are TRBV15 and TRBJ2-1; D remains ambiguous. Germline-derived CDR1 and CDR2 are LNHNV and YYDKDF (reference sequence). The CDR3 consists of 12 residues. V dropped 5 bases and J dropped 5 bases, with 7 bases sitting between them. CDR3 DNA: TGTGCCACCAGCCGAATCAACAATGAGCAGTTCTTC. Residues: CATSRINNEQFF.

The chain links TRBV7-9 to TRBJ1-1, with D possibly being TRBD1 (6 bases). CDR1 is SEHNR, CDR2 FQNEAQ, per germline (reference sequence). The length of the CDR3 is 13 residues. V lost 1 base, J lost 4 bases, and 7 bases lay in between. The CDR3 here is CASSLGGGTEAFF. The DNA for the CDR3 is TGTGCCAGCAGCTTAGGAGGGGGCACTGAAGCTTTCTTT. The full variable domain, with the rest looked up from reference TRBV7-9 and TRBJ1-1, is DTGVSQNPRHKITKRGQNVTFRCDPISEHNRLYWYRQTLGQGPEFLTYFQNEAQLEKSRLLSDRFSAERPKGSFSTLEIQRTEQGDSAMYLCASSLGGGTEAFFGQGTRLTVV.

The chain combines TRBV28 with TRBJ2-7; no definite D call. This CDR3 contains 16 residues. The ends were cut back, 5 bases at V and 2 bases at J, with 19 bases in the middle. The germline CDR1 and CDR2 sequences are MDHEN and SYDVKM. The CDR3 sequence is CASSHPTLVLAYEQYF. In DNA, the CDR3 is TGTGCCAGCAGTCACCCGACGTTGGTGCTGGCCTACGAGCAGTACTTC. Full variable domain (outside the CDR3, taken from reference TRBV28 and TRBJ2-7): DVKVTQSSRYLVKRTGEKVFLECVQDMDHENMFWYRQDPGLGLRLIYFSYDVKMKEKGDIPEGYSVSREKKERFSLILESASTNQTSMYLCASSHPTLVLAYEQYFGPGTRLTVT.